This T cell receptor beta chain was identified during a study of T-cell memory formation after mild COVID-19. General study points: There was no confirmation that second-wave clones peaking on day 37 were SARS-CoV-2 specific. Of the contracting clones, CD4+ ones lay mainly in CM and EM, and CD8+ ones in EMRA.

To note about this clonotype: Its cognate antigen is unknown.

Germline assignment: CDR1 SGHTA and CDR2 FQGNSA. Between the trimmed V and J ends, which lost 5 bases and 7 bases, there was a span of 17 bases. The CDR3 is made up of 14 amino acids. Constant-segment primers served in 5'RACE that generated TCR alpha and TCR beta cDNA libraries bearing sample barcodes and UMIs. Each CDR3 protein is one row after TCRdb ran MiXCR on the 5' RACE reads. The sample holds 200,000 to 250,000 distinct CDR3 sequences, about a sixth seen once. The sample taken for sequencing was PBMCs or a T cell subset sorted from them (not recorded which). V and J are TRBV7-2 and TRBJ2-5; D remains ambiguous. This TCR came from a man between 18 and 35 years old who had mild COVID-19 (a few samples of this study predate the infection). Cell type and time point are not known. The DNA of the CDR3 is TGTGCCAGCAGCCGCCCCCCTGAGAAGGGGACCCAGTACTTC. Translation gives CASSRPPEKGTQYF.